This entry lists 31 T cell receptor beta chains sequenced from one sample in a study of cytomegalovirus exposure and HLA in healthy donors (dated by TCRdb to between 2016 and 2019). Receptor amplification or capture employed the immunoSEQ multiplex PCR assay. TCRdb took over this immuneACCESS table, retaining in-frame rearrangements with V and J assigned. Such tables are incomplete; in checked studies, under half of the missing clones stem from an unresolved V gene, and the remainder is unexplained. Across this sample there are about 240,000 clones, with approximately 83% seen only once. About 1.2% of the sample rests with the top ten. The sequencing input was PBMCs. The source is a woman in her twenties or thirties in good health and CMV-seropositive.

This clone was detected only once. The chain employs TRBV29-1 and TRBJ1-5; the D gene is possibly TRBD1 (6 bases). Trimming took off 6 bases at V and 5 bases at J, with 14 bases between the two ends. Germline V CDR1 and CDR2: SQVTM, ANQGSEA. This CDR3 spans 13 amino acids. Here the CDR3 DNA reads TGCAGCGTAACCGGGACACCGGATCAGCCCCAGCATTTT. Amino acid sequence: CSVTGTPDQPQHF.

The chain recombines TRBV28 with TRBJ2-7; 16 bases align to TRBD2. The CDR3 totals 18 residues. Losses at the gene ends were 5 bases for V and 6 bases for J; bases not matched to a gene: 13. Looked up from germline, CDR1 is MDHEN and CDR2 is SYDVKM. The CDR3 is CASSKTPGLAGGPGEQYF. The CDR3 nucleotides are TGTGCCAGCAGTAAAACCCCGGGACTAGCGGGAGGGCCGGGCGAGCAGTACTTC.

This chain joins TRBV6-5 and TRBJ2-7, with TRBD2 matching over 8 bases. Trimming took 6 bases from V and 0 from J; bases not matched to a gene: 7. The CDR3 runs to 15 residues. Germline V lookup: CDR1 MNHEY, CDR2 SVGAGI. The CDR3 loop reads CASRRTSGSSYEQYF. As DNA, the CDR3 is TGTGCCAGCAGACGGACAAGCGGGAGCTCCTACGAGCAGTACTTC.

The chain links TRBV29-1 to TRBJ2-3; weak D call: TRBD2 (5 bases). The CDR3 is made up of 13 amino acids. V lost 5 bases to trimming and J lost 4 bases, with 13 bases between them. Germline CDR1 SQVTM, CDR2 ANQGSEA. CDR3 nucleotide sequence: TGCAGCGTTCGGGGAACCCTCGCAGATACGCAGTATTTT. Its translation: CSVRGTLADTQYF.

The chain is built from TRBV30 and TRBJ2-6; D perhaps matches TRBD2 (6 bases). Trimming took 0 bases from V and 2 from J, leaving 11 bases between them. Germline V gene lookup returns CDR1 GTSNPN and CDR2 SVGIG (reference sequence). The length of the CDR3 is 16 residues. CDR3 sequence (DNA): TGTGCCTGGAGTGTCCCGGGGGAGCCTGGGGCCAACGTCCTGACTTTC. It translates to CAWSVPGEPGANVLTF.

CDR3 protein: CASSVRESYNEQFF. The CDR3 DNA sequence: TGCGCCAGCAGCGTGAGGGAATCCTACAATGAGCAGTTCTTC. J is TRBJ2-1 and V is TRBV5-1, with D possibly matching TRBD2 (5 bases). The CDR3 totals 14 residues. V shed 4 bases and J shed 1 base, with 9 bases lying between them. Germline CDR1 and CDR2: SGHRS and YFSETQ.

The V call is TRBV5-1, the J call TRBJ1-5; maybe TRBD1 (5 bases). The germline V gene has CDR1 SGHRS and CDR2 YFSETQ. The CDR3 contains 15 residues. V gave up 4 bases and J gave up 2 bases, with 13 bases separating them. CDR3 sequence: CASSRGGEGNQPQHF. The CDR3 nucleotides are TGCGCCAGCAGCCGGGGGGGAGAAGGCAATCAGCCCCAGCATTTT.

The V call is TRBV5-8, the J call TRBJ2-2; D is unclear. The CDR3 is 12 amino acids. Germline lookup yields CDR1 SGHTS and CDR2 YDEGEE. The ends were cut back, 2 bases at V and 9 bases at J, with 8 bases in the middle. In DNA, the CDR3 is TGTGCCAGCAGCTTTGAGCGTCGGGAGCTGTTTTTT. Residues: CASSFERRELFF.

This chain uses TRBV7-2 with TRBJ2-1; TRBD2 agrees at 7 bases. The CDR3 length is 14 residues. With 1 base clipped from V and 8 bases from J, the junction kept 5 bases outside the gene matches. The germline V gene has CDR1 SGHTA and CDR2 FQGNSA. DNA for the CDR3: TGTGCCAGCAGCTTAGTAGCGGGTGGATATGAGCAGTTCTTC. Its protein product is CASSLVAGGYEQFF.

This clone was found once. The chain employs TRBV7-2 and TRBJ2-7, with a possible D match to TRBD2 (6 bases). Trimming took 5 bases from V and 3 from J, leaving 11 bases between them. The CDR3 length is 13 residues. CDR1 and CDR2 (germline): SGHTA, FQGNSA. CDR3 nucleotides: TGTGCCAGCAGCCCGGGACTTTACTACGAGCAGTACTTC. Residues: CASSPGLYYEQYF.

The chain combines TRBV2 with TRBJ2-7; TRBD2 is a possible D gene (5 bases). This CDR3 has 15 amino acids. Trimming stripped 6 bases from V and 1 base from J, with 16 bases between. The germline V gene encodes CDR1 SNHLY and CDR2 FYNNEI. The CDR3 is CASSDGERTSYEQYF. The DNA for the CDR3 is TGTGCCAGCAGCGATGGGGAGCGGACGTCCTACGAGCAGTACTTC.

The rearrangement links TRBV2 to TRBJ2-1, with D perhaps TRBD1 (6 bases). The CDR3 has 14 amino acids. V lost 5 bases and J 4 bases, leaving 12 bases between the germline ends. CDR1 SNHLY and CDR2 FYNNEI come from the germline V gene. This CDR3 reads CASSSGTYYNEQFF. In DNA, the CDR3 is TGTGCCAGCAGTTCCGGGACATATTACAATGAGCAGTTCTTC.

V is TRBV5-1 and J is TRBJ2-3; perhaps TRBD2 as D (6 bases). Germline V lookup: CDR1 SGHRS, CDR2 YFSETQ. This CDR3 is 14 amino acids long. V lost 2 bases, J lost 5 bases, and 12 bases lay in between. The CDR3 sequence: CASSFREWRDTQYF. The CDR3 nucleotides are TGCGCCAGCAGCTTCCGGGAGTGGAGAGATACGCAGTATTTT.

The V gene is TRBV21-1, the J gene TRBJ2-3; no DNA check was done on the table's D call, TRBD1. TRBV21-1 constitutes a pseudogene. The CDR3 spans 15 residues. The CDR3 DNA reads TGTGCCAGCAGCTTAGGGGGCGGAAGAACAGATACGCAGTATTTT. Protein sequence: CASSLGGGRTDTQYF.

The chain carries TRBV4-1 and TRBJ2-1; TRBD1 matches at 9 bases. V gave up 5 bases and J gave up 4 bases; unmatched junction bases: 6. From germline, CDR1 is MGHRA and CDR2 YSYEKL. This CDR3 has 15 amino acids. The CDR3 is CASSSTGGDYNEQFF. The CDR3 DNA is TGCGCCAGCAGCTCCACAGGGGGCGATTACAATGAGCAGTTCTTC.

A single count supports this clone. The chain employs TRBV30 and TRBJ1-1; D gene unclear. Trimming took 0 bases from V and 0 from J, leaving 14 bases between them. The CDR3 sequence is 16 residues long. Germline V gene data show CDR1 as GTSNPN and CDR2 as SVGIG (reference sequence). The CDR3 loop is CAWSVLQLAMNTEAFF. In nucleotides, the CDR3 is TGTGCCTGGAGTGTCCTGCAGTTGGCCATGAACACTGAAGCTTTCTTT.

This CDR3 is CASSADKSSGANVLTF. In DNA form, the CDR3 reads TGTGCCAGCAGTGCAGACAAGAGCTCTGGGGCCAACGTCCTGACTTTC. The chain couples TRBV25-1 to TRBJ2-6; unclear D gene. Per the germline V gene, CDR1 is MGHDK and CDR2 is SYGVNS. Trimming cost V 4 bases and J 0 bases, with 10 bases left between them. The CDR3 loop spans 16 amino acids.

The gene calls are TRBV13 and TRBJ2-7; 7 bases map to TRBD1. CDR3 length equals 15 residues. After removal of 7 bases from V and 3 bases from J, the junction contained 12 bases not matched to a gene. CDR1 PRHDT and CDR2 FYEKMQ come from the germline V gene (reference sequence). CDR3 residues: CASTSGQASLYEQYF. The CDR3 region has the DNA TGTGCCAGCACCAGTGGACAGGCCTCCCTCTACGAGCAGTACTTC.

V and J are TRBV27 and TRBJ1-1; possibly TRBD1 for D (5 bases). V lost 6 bases, J lost 1 base, and 12 bases lay in between. The CDR3 spans 14 residues. CDR1 and CDR2 (germline): MNHEY, SMNVEV (reference sequence). The CDR3, as DNA: TGTGCCAGCAGACCTGGACATACGAACACTGAAGCTTTCTTT. Its translation is CASRPGHTNTEAFF.

This sequence joins TRBV6-5 and TRBJ1-2; 7 bases match TRBD1. This CDR3 contains 14 residues. From germline, CDR1 is MNHEY and CDR2 SVGAGI. With V trimmed by 0 bases and J by 8 bases, 6 bases remained unmatched. CDR3 coding DNA: TGTGCCAGCAGTTACTCCGACAGGGCGTCAGGCTACACCTTC. This translates into CASSYSDRASGYTF.

In the case of this clone: This sample includes further DNA sequences coding for the same CDR3. V gene TRBV5-1 combines with J gene TRBJ1-2, with 10 positions matching TRBD1. J lost 8 bases, V lost 0 bases, and 4 bases had no gene match. From germline, CDR1 is SGHRS and CDR2 YFSETQ. This CDR3 has 14 residues. This CDR3 is CASSLGQGAGGYTF. The CDR3, as DNA: TGCGCCAGCAGCTTGGGACAGGGGGCAGGGGGCTACACCTTC.

This clone was seen a few times. The genes are TRBV5-1 and TRBJ2-1; D is ambiguous. The CDR3 length is 11 residues. The V and J ends lost 4 bases and 4 bases respectively, with 3 bases between them. Germline V CDR1 and CDR2: SGHRS, YFSETQ. CDR3 amino acids: CASSEYNEQFF. The CDR3 DNA sequence: TGCGCCAGCAGCGAGTACAATGAGCAGTTCTTC.

The table lists this clone with a few counts. This rearrangement joins TRBV9 to TRBJ1-1; D unclear. The length of the CDR3 is 14 residues. Trimming shortened V by 4 bases and J by 0 bases, and 10 bases separated the two germline ends. The germline gives CDR1 SGDLS, CDR2 YYNGEE. CDR3 protein: CASSLSPMNTEAFF. The DNA for the CDR3 is TGTGCCAGCAGCTTATCCCCTATGAACACTGAAGCTTTCTTT.

This clone was counted a single time. The chain carries TRBV9 and TRBJ2-5, with 7 nucleotides matching TRBD1. The V gene's germline CDR1 is SGDLS and CDR2 YYNGEE. After removal of 0 bases from V and 4 bases from J, the junction contained 3 bases not matched to a gene. The CDR3 runs to 14 residues. CDR3 sequence: CASSVVTGVETQYF. CDR3 in DNA: TGTGCCAGCAGCGTAGTAACAGGGGTAGAGACCCAGTACTTC.

V is TRBV25-1 and J is TRBJ1-2, with D possibly matching TRBD1 (5 bases). Trimming took 1 base from V and 3 from J, leaving 12 bases between them. Germline CDR1 and CDR2: MGHDK and SYGVNS. The CDR3 is made up of 15 amino acids. CDR3 bases: TGTGCCAGCAGTGAATTTTTTCAGGGTGACTATGGCTACACCTTC. Its protein product is CASSEFFQGDYGYTF.

This CDR3 reads CACPERGSGELFF. CDR3 sequence (DNA): TGTGCCTGCCCCGAACGGGGTTCCGGGGAGCTGTTTTTT. This rearrangement joins TRBV30 to TRBJ2-2; the D gene is possibly TRBD2 (5 bases). The CDR3 extends over 13 amino acids. Germline CDR1 and CDR2: GTSNPN and SVGIG (reference sequence). Trimming shortened V by 6 bases and J by 6 bases, and 14 bases separated the two germline ends.

The V and J genes are TRBV27 and TRBJ1-1; no firm D call. Germline CDR1 and CDR2: MNHEY and SMNVEV (reference sequence). Between the trimmed V and J ends, which lost 2 bases and 4 bases, there was a span of 11 bases. The CDR3 extends over 14 amino acids. As DNA, the CDR3 is TGTGCCAGCAGTTTAGGTCTGGGGAGCACTGAAGCTTTCTTT. Protein sequence: CASSLGLGSTEAFF.

The chain employs TRBV5-1 and TRBJ1-3, with D possibly being TRBD1 (6 bases). Per the germline V gene, CDR1 is SGHRS and CDR2 is YFSETQ. This CDR3 has 16 amino acids. V was shortened by 3 bases and J by 2 bases, with 15 bases between the two germline ends. This chain's CDR3 is CASSYDRTLTGNTIYF. The CDR3 bases are TGCGCCAGCAGCTATGACAGGACCCTTACTGGAAACACCATATATTTT. The full variable domain, rest sourced from reference TRBV5-1 and TRBJ1-3, is KAGVTQTPRYLIKTRGQQVTLSCSPISGHRSVSWYQQTPGQGLQFLFEYFSETQRNKGNFPGRFSGRQFSNSRSEMNVSTLELGDSALYLCASSYDRTLTGNTIYFGEGSWLTVV.

The CDR3 protein is CASSQVGALETQYF. The CDR3 bases are TGCGCCAGCAGCCAAGTTGGAGCTTTAGAGACCCAGTACTTC. The genes are TRBV4-1 and TRBJ2-5; unclear D gene. Germline assignment: CDR1 MGHRA and CDR2 YSYEKL. The length of the CDR3 is 14 residues. V dropped 1 base and J dropped 4 bases, with 10 bases sitting between them.

This chain connects TRBV15 to TRBJ2-2; 7 positions agree with TRBD2. There are 16 residues in the CDR3. Unmatched junction bases numbered 12, after V lost 6 bases and J lost 5 bases. Looked up from germline, CDR1 is LNHNV and CDR2 is YYDKDF (reference sequence). The DNA of the CDR3 is TGTGCCACCAGGCCCGGGGGGAGGGCCAATACCGGGGAGCTGTTTTTT. It translates to CATRPGGRANTGELFF.

This clone was picked up one time. V is TRBV2 and J is TRBJ1-2; 7 nucleotides line up with TRBD1. Germline CDR1 SNHLY, CDR2 FYNNEI. J was trimmed by 4 bases and V by 4 bases; bases with no gene match: 0. This CDR3 comprises 12 residues. CDR3 region: CASSGDSYGYTF. CDR3 coding DNA: TGTGCCAGCAGTGGGGACAGCTATGGCTACACCTTC.